This T cell receptor beta chain is from a study of regulatory T cells in long-lasting Graves disease (dated by TCRdb to about 2021). Regarding the study in general: Patients with newly diagnosed Graves' disease had been on antithyroid drugs for under 3 months. The study was conducted in China and was registered as a clinical trial. Persistent Graves' disease patients were compared with newly diagnosed Graves' disease patients by peripheral blood TCR sequencing and RNA sequencing. A total of some 35 samples underwent TCR sequencing, from about 13 patients with persistent Graves' disease and some 20 patients with newly diagnosed Graves' disease. General findings and caveats noted by the study authors: Only the TCR beta chain was sequenced and analyzed. Persistent Graves' disease patients showed lower TCR Shannon entropy and fewer highly expanded clones than newly diagnosed patients, suggesting clonal expansion. The study examined only peripheral blood because the primary lesion, thyroid tissue, could not be accessed. Preferential use of TRBV28, TRBJ1-2 and TRBJ2-5 was observed in persistent disease, whereas TRBV20-1 and TRBJ2-1 were favored in newly diagnosed disease. More public clonotypes were shared among persistent patients (about 2,800) than among newly diagnosed patients (more than 950). As a limitation, the authors acknowledged that the small sample size may reduce accuracy.

The library was prepared using multiplex PCR. TCRdb names Illumina HiSeq 4000 as the instrument used. iRepertoire HTBI primers and Arm-PCR amplification of CDR3 regions were used to construct TCR beta libraries. Before sequencing, the PCR products went through gel purification. On the authors' methods: A total of roughly 67 TRBV and more than twelve TRBJ segments were identified across samples and were used for gene usage analysis of CDR3 amino acid clonotypes. COPE and FqMerger were used to merge filtered high-quality paired reads into contigs. BLAST was used to align contigs to the IMGT TRBV, TRBD and TRBJ reference genes, and CDR3 was defined following IMGT. Clonotypes above 0.1% frequency were classified as highly expanded clones. Shannon entropy was used to measure repertoire diversity, and the Gini coefficient was used to measure V-J evenness. Public clonotypes were defined as clonotypes shared by more than one individual. The raw public data were reprocessed by TCRdb itself: fastp quality trimming at Q25, MiXCR clonotype calling, in-frame beta chains only. Each CDR3 protein appears once, grouped with its most common genes and DNA. For this entry, the V and J calls and clone size follow TCRdb and not the study's own pipeline. Counted in this sample were roughly 500,000 distinct CDR3 sequences; about 11% of them appeared once. Around 9.3% of the sample lies in the top ten.

The meaning of the sample's time point label: newly diagnosed GD, antithyroid drugs for less than 3 months. For both TCR sequencing and RNA sequencing, RNA was extracted from PBMCs using TRIzol. Graves' disease was diagnosed according to American Thyroid Association guidelines. Patients were recruited from an endocrinology department in Xi'an, China. From each patient, 8 to 10 milliliters of peripheral blood was collected into an EDTA anticoagulant tube. Ficoll Paque Plus density gradient separation was used to isolate PBMCs, and no further T cell sorting was performed. An Agilent 2100 Bioanalyzer and agarose gel were used to check RNA quality, while a NanoDrop 2000 measured RNA concentration. This clonotype showed up many times. It has no known antigen specificity. No base qualities exist here, and no much larger clone lies one base off it. The germline V gene (reference sequence) gives CDR1 as DFQATT and CDR2 as SNEGSKA. Inclusive of the bounding cysteine and phenylalanine, the CDR3 is 15 residues long. CDR3 DNA only is kept here, 45 bases in frame from base 1. V gives up 4 bases and J gives up 0 bases, and the segment between their germline ends measures 13 bases.

These records were also assigned to another study, of T cells in Graves' hyperthyroidism and ophthalmopathy. From the second report: A patient counted as having stable Graves' hyperthyroidism if no progression to ophthalmopathy occurred over 18 months of follow-up. Hyperthyroidism patients were aged 18 to 65 years and newly diagnosed, with disease duration of less than 2 months. Exclusion was applied to patients with uncontrolled infections, other autoimmune diseases, pregnancy or lactation. Clinical symptoms, serum thyroxine and TRAb, thyroid ultrasound, and orbital computed tomography formed the basis for the diagnoses. For the first round of RT-PCR on the TCR CDR3, the HTBI primer set was used together with the Qiagen OneStep RT-PCR kit. Blood samples also contained most of the expanded thyroid clonotypes (frequency above 0.001), which suggests that blood repertoires may reflect thyroid immune responses. Ophthalmopathy was separated from stable hyperthyroidism by a 13 V-J signature model, with roughly 88% sensitivity and roughly 84% specificity obtained in cross-validation and 80%/75% obtained in testing. In validation, the model predicted progression to ophthalmopathy with just under 71% sensitivity and roughly 75% specificity, a median of 6.5 months before onset. To identify distinguishing TCR V-J signatures, a discovery cohort of roughly 100 patients was used, comprising fewer than 45 with Graves' ophthalmopathy and 55 to 65 with stable Graves' hyperthyroidism. Prospective prediction of ophthalmopathy was tested in an independent validation cohort consisting of 18 to 20 hyperthyroidism patients and about 17 patients who later progressed to ophthalmopathy. The 90 to 100 discovery patients were randomly split 7:3 into training and test sets. In addition, the study compared T-cell repertoires in thyroid tissue and in blood from about 6 Graves' hyperthyroidism patients. After blood sampling, hyperthyroidism patients were treated with methimazole at a starting dose of 30 mg daily, and ophthalmopathy patients were treated with high-dose intravenous methylprednisolone. The libraries were constructed in a second round of multiplex PCR and then size-selected and purified. Sequencing of the libraries was done on an Illumina HiSeq2000 using paired-end 100 bp reads. SOAPnuke was used to process the raw data, removing reads that contained adapters or uncalled bases, had a mean Phred below 15, or lacked an exact match to the constant primer or identifier. High-quality paired reads were merged with COPE v1.2.5, and unique nucleotide sequences were defined as clonotypes. MiTCR v1.1 was used to align clonotypes to the IMGT TRBV, TRBD and TRBJ reference segments. Only V-J combinations with frequency above 0.0001, covering approximately 99% of repertoires, were analysed. A TCS score was defined as the ratio between F50 (clonal expansion) and ExV (chaos), using BLOSUM62-based TCRdist between CDR3 peptides within each V-J. Welch's t-statistics and random forest reduced roughly 540 V-J features to 13, which were used in a naive Bayes classifier (R e1071). Sample size was not statistically predetermined, and blinding of investigators to group allocation was not performed. According to the paper, TCR Vbeta CDR3 sequencing was carried out on around 140 peripheral blood samples, which came from under 50 ophthalmopathy, roughly 75 hyperthyroidism and some 17 progressor patients.

The source is a woman under 40 with Graves disease. Donor details come from another sample of the same person, matched by shared clones. The chain was built from TRBV20-1 and TRBJ1-5, with the D gene not confidently named. Sequencing used peripheral blood mononuclear cells (PBMCs), obtained at new diagnosis, from a patient treated with antithyroid drugs. The nucleotide sequence is TGCAGTGCTACCACGAGAGAATATAGCAATCAGCCCCAGCATTTT. Its protein is CSATTREYSNQPQHF.